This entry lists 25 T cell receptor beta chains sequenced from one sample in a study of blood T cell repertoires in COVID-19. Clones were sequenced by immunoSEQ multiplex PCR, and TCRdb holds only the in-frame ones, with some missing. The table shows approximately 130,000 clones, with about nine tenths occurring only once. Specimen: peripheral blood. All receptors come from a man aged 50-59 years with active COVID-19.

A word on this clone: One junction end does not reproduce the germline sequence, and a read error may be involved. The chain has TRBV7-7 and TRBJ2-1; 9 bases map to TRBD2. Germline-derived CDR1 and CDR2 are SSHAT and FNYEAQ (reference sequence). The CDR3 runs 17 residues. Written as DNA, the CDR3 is TGTGCTAGCAGCTTAGAGCTTGGGACTAGCCCCCACAATGAGCAGTTCTTC. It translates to CASSLELGTSPHNEQFF.

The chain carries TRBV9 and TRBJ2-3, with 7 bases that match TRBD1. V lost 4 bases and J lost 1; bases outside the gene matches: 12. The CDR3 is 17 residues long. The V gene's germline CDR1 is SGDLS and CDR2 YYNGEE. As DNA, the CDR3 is TGTGCCAGCAGCACACGGACAGGACTCGGGGGCACAGATACGCAGTATTTT. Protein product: CASSTRTGLGGTDTQYF.

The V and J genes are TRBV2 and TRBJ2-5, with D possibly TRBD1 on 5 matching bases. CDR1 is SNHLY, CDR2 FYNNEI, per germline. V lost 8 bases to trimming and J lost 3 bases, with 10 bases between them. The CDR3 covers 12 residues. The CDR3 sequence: CASQGAEETQYF. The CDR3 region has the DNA TGTGCCAGCCAAGGGGCAGAAGAGACCCAGTACTTC.

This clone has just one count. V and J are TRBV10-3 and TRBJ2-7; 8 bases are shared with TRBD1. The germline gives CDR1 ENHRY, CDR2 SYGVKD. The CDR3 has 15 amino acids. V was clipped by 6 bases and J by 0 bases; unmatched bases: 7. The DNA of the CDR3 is TGTGCCATCAGCCCGGGACAGGCAACCTCCTACGAGCAGTACTTC. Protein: CAISPGQATSYEQYF.

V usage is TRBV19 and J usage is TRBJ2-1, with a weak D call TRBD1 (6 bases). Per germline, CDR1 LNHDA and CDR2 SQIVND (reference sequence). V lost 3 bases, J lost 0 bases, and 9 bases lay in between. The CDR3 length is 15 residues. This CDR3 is CASSIGQSSYNEQFF. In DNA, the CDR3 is TGTGCCAGTAGTATCGGACAGAGCTCCTACAATGAGCAGTTCTTC.

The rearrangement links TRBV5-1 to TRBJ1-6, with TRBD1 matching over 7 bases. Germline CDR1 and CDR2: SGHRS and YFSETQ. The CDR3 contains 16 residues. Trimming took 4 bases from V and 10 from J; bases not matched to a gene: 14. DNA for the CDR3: TGCGCCAGCAGCCGGGGGACAGAAGGGGGTTCCTCACCCCTCCACTTT. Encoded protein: CASSRGTEGGSSPLHF.

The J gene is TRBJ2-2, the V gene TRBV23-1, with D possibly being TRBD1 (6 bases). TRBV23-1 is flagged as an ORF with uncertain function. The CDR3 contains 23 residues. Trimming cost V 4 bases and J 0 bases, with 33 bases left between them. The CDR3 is CASSPLDSLSRKPPDPNTGELFF. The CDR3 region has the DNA TGCGCCAGCAGTCCGCTGGACAGTTTGTCACGCAAACCCCCCGATCCGAACACCGGGGAGCTGTTTTTT.

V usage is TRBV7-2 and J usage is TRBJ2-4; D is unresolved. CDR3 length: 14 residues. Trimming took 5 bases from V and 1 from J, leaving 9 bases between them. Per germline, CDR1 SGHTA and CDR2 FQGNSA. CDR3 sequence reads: CASSHRHAKNIQYF. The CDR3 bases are TGTGCCAGCAGCCATAGACACGCCAAAAACATTCAGTACTTC.

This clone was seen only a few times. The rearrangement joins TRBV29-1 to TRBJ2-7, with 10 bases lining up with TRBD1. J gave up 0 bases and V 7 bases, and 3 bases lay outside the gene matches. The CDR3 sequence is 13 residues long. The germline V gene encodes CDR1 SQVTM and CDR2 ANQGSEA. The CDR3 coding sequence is TGCAGCGGGGGACAGGGGAACTCCTACGAGCAGTACTTC. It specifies CSGGQGNSYEQYF.

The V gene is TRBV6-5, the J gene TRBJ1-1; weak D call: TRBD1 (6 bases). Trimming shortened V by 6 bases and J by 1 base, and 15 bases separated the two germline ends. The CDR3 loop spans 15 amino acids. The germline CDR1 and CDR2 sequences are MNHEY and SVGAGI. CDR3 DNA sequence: TGTGCCAGCAGCCTCTCGACAGGTTCGAACACTGAAGCTTTCTTT. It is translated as CASSLSTGSNTEAFF.

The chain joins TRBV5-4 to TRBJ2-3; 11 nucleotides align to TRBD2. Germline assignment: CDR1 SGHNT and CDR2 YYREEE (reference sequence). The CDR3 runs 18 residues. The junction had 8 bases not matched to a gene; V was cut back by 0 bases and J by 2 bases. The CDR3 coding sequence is TGTGCCAGCAGCTTGGCGGGAGTGACTAGCGGGAACACAGATACGCAGTATTTT. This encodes CASSLAGVTSGNTDTQYF.

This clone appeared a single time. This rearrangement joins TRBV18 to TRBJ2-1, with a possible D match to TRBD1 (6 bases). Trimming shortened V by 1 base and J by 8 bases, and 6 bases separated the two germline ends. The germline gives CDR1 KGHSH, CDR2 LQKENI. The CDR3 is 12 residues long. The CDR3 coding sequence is TGTGCCAGCTCACCACAGGGGGATGAGCAGTTCTTC. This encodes CASSPQGDEQFF.

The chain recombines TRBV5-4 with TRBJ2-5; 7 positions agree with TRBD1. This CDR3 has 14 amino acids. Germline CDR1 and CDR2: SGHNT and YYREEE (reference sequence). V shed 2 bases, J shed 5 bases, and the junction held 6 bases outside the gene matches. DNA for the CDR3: TGTGCCAGCAGCTTTGACAGGGATAGGGAGACCCAGTACTTC. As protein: CASSFDRDRETQYF.

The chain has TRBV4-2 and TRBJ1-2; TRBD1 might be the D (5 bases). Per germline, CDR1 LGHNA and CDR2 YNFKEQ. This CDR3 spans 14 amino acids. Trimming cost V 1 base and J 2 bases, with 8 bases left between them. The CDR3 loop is CASSQVGVNYGYTF. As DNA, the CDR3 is TGTGCCAGCAGCCAAGTAGGGGTCAACTATGGCTACACCTTC.

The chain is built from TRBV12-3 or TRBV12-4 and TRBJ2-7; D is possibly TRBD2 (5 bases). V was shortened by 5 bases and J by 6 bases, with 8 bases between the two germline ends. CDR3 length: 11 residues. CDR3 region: CASSQGSEQYF. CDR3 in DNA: TGTGCCAGCAGTCAAGGGAGCGAGCAGTACTTC.

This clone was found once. The CDR3 nucleotides read TGTGCCAGCAGCTTCACAGGGGGCCAAGAGACCCAGTACTTC. Its translation: CASSFTGGQETQYF. The rearrangement links TRBV9 to TRBJ2-5; TRBD1 agrees at 8 bases. The CDR3 loop spans 14 amino acids. Germline V gives CDR1 SGDLS, CDR2 YYNGEE. Trimming cost V 4 bases and J 1 base; bases outside gene matches: 3.

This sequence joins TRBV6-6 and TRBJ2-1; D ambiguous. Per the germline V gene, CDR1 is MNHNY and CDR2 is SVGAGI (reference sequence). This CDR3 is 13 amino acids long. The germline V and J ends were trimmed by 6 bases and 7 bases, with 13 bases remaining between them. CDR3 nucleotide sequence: TGTGCCAGCAGCCACCCTCCGGAGAATGAGCAGTTCTTC. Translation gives CASSHPPENEQFF.

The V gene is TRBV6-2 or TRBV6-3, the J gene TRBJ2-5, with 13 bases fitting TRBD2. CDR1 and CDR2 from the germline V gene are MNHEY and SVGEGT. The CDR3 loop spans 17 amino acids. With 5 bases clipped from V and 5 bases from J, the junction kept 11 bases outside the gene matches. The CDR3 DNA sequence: TGTGCCAGCAGTCCAGGGGGGGGACTAGCGGGGTATGAGACCCAGTACTTC. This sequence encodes CASSPGGGLAGYETQYF.

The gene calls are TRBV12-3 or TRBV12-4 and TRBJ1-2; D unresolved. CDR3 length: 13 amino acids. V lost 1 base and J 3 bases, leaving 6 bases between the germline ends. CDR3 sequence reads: CASSLVGDYGYTF. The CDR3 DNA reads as TGTGCCAGCAGTTTAGTGGGCGACTATGGCTACACCTTC.

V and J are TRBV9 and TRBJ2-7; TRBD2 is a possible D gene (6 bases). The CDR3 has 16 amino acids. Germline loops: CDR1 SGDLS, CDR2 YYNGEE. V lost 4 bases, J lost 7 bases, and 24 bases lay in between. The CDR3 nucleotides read TGTGCCAGCAGCTTCTCTCCGGGACTTGCCCCCCGGGAGCAGTACTTC. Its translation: CASSFSPGLAPREQYF.

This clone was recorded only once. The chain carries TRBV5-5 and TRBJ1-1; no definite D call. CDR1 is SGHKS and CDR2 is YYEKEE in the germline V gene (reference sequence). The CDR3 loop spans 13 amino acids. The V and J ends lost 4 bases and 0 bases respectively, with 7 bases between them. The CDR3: CASSAELNTEAFF. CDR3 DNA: TGTGCCAGCAGCGCCGAGCTGAACACTGAAGCTTTCTTT.

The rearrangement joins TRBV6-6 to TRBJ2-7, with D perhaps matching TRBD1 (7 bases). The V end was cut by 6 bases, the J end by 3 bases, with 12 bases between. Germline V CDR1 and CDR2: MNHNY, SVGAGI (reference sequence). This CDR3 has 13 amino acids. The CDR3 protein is CASREGAIYEQYF. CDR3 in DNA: TGTGCCAGCAGGGAGGGGGCGATCTACGAGCAGTACTTC.

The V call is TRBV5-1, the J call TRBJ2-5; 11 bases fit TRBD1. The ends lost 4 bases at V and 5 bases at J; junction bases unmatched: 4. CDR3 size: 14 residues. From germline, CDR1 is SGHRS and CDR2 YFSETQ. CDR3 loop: CASSGTGGLETQYF. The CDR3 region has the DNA TGCGCCAGCAGCGGGACAGGGGGATTGGAGACCCAGTACTTC.

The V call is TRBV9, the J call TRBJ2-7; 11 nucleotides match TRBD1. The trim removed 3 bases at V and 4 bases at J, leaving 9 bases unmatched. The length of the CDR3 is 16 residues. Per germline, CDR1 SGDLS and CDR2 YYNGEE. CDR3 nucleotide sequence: TGTGCCAGCAGCGCAACTTTAGGACAGGGGGCTTACGAGCAGTACTTC. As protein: CASSATLGQGAYEQYF. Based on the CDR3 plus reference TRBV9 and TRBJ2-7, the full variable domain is DSGVTQTPKHLITATGQRVTLRCSPRSGDLSVYWYQQSLDQGLQFLIQYYNGEERAKGNILERFSAQQFPDLHSELNLSSLELGDSALYFCASSATLGQGAYEQYFGPGTRLTVT.

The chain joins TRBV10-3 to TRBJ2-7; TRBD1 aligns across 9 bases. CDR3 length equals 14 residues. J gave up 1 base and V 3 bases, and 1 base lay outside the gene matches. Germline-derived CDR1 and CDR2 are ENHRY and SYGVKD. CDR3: CAISDGTGSYEQYF. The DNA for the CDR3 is TGTGCCATCAGTGATGGGACAGGGTCCTACGAGCAGTACTTC.